These T cell receptor beta chains were read from a single sample in a study of blood T cell repertoires in COVID-19. TCRdb's copy holds only in-frame clones and misses some; the assay was immunoSEQ multiplex PCR. The data contain 270,000 or so clones, approximately 86% of them singletons. Source material: PBMCs or T cells enriched from blood (not recorded which). The receptors originated from a woman younger than 35 who had recovered from COVID-19. Both conserved end residues are part of each CDR3. The D gene is left open where the match is weak. Clone size appears in some rows only: once, few, many, or a class for an expanded clone.

>11|-|-|TRBJ2-7|TRBV2
TGTGCCAGCAGCGAAGAGGGGTCCCGGTACTTC
CASSEEGSRYF
>15|-|TRBD2|TRBJ2-3|TRBV7-9
TGTGCCAGCAGCTTACCAGCGGGAGGGTTAGATACGCAGTATTTT
CASSLPAGGLDTQYF
>13|-|-|TRBJ1-6|TRBV19
TGTGCCAGTAGTATCTTACCGGGTTCACCCCTCCACTTT
CASSILPGSPLHF
>15|few|TRBD1|TRBJ1-1|TRBV4-2
TGTGCCAGCAGCCGAGAACAGGGGGCGCGCACTGAAGCTTTCTTT
CASSREQGARTEAFF
>16|-|TRBD1|TRBJ1-5|TRBV30
TGTGCCTGGCGGGACAGGGATTTCCCCCCCGGTCAGCCCCAGCATTTT
CAWRDRDFPPGQPQHF
>13|-|-|TRBJ2-1|TRBV19
TGTGCCAGTAGTATAAACAGGGCCGATGAGCAGTTCTTC
CASSINRADEQFF
>15|-|TRBD1|TRBJ1-6|TRBV5-1
TGCGCCAGCAGCTTCAACCGACAGGGTGGTTCACCCCTCCACTTT
CASSFNRQGGSPLHF
>17|-|TRBD1|TRBJ2-1|TRBV6-2/TRBV6-3
TGTGCCAGCAGTTACCCAAGGACAGGACGTCCTTACAATGAGCAGTTCTTC
CASSYPRTGRPYNEQFF
>14|-|TRBD1|TRBJ1-4|TRBV9
TGTGCCAGCAGCGCCCGACAGGGAAGTGAAAAACTGTTTTTT
CASSARQGSEKLFF
>17|-|-|TRBJ1-2|TRBV4-3
TGCGCCAGCAGCCAAGACTTTGGCCAGGGCAGTCCTTATGGCTACACCTTC
CASSQDFGQGSPYGYTF
>15|-|TRBD1|TRBJ2-1|TRBV5-1
TGCGCCAGCAGCTTGCCCCGTACAGGGGACAATGAGCAGTTCTTC
CASSLPRTGDNEQFF
>16|-|-|TRBJ1-5|TRBV12-1
TGTGCCAGCAATGGTCCCCAGGACAGTCTCAATCAGCCCCAGCATTTT
CASNGPQDSLNQPQHF
>15|once|-|TRBJ1-1|TRBV9
TGTGCCAGCAGCGTAGCTACAGTGATGAACACTGAAGCTTTCTTT
CASSVATVMNTEAFF
>14|once|TRBD2|TRBJ2-4|TRBV11-3
TGTGCCAGCAGCTTCGGGGAAGGGCGGGAGATTCAGTACTTC
CASSFGEGREIQYF
>15|-|-|TRBJ2-5|TRBV7-2
TGTGCCAGCAGCTTAATCGGGGGGCCAGGAGAGACCCAGTACTTC
CASSLIGGPGETQYF
>16|-|-|TRBJ1-2|TRBV5-1
TGCGCCAGCAGCTTGCTACAGGAGCCCCTTGCCTATGGCTACACCTTC
CASSLLQEPLAYGYTF
>16|-|-|TRBJ2-3|TRBV30
TGTGCCTGGAGTGTACGATCCCCTCTCTACACAGATACGCAGTATTTT
CAWSVRSPLYTDTQYF
>14|-|TRBD2|TRBJ2-5|TRBV14
TGTGCCAGCAGCCCACTAGCGGGGAGAGAGACCCAGTACTTC
CASSPLAGRETQYF
>15|-|-|TRBJ1-6|TRBV7-3
TGTGCCAGCAGCTTACAGGGACTGGGGGGTTCACCCCTCCACTTT
CASSLQGLGGSPLHF
>18|once|TRBD2|TRBJ2-5|TRBV5-4
TGTGCCAGCAGCTGGGCCCCCTCGACTAGCGGGGGCCAAGAGACCCAGTACTTC
CASSWAPSTSGGQETQYF
>15|-|TRBD1|TRBJ1-1|TRBV19
TGTGCCACCGTTGGGGGGCACAGGGGGCATACTGAAGCTTTCTTT
CATVGGHRGHTEAFF
>15|once|-|TRBJ1-4|TRBV27
TGTGCCAGCAGTTTCCGGACAACAACTAATGAAAAACTGTTTTTT
CASSFRTTTNEKLFF
>15|-|-|TRBJ2-5|TRBV2
TGTGCCAGCAGCGTAACTAGCTCTCGTTCCGAGACCCAGTACTTC
CASSVTSSRSETQYF
>14|-|TRBD1|TRBJ1-2|TRBV5-8
TGTGCCAGCAGCAGGACAGGGAACAACTATGGCTACACCTTC
CASSRTGNNYGYTF
>17|few|TRBD1|TRBJ1-5|TRBV30
TGTGCCTGGAGTGTAGCTTGGGGGGACAGGGAGGGTCAGCCCCAGCATTTT
CAWSVAWGDREGQPQHF
>12|-|-|TRBJ2-3|TRBV7-9
TGTGCCAGCAGCCCCTTCCCAGATACGCAGTATTTT
CASSPFPDTQYF
>14|once|TRBD2|TRBJ2-7|TRBV7-2
TGTGCCAGCAGCTTTACAGCGGGGGTCTACGAGCAGTACTTC
CASSFTAGVYEQYF
>13|few|-|TRBJ2-7|TRBV15
TGTGCCACCAGCAGTACAGGGTTTCCCGAGCAGTACTTC
CATSSTGFPEQYF
>14|-|-|TRBJ1-1|TRBV19
TGTGCCAGTACCCCAGGGGATGGGAACACTGAAGCTTTCTTT
CASTPGDGNTEAFF
>13|-|-|TRBJ2-5|TRBV6-5
TGTGCCAGCAGACAGGCAGGGGAAGAGACCCAGTACTTC
CASRQAGEETQYF
>14|few|TRBD1|TRBJ1-5|TRBV18
TGTGCCAGCTCACTAGGACAGGCCTATCAGCCCCAGCATTTT
CASSLGQAYQPQHF
>12|-|-|TRBJ1-2|TRBV30
TGTGCCTCAACCGGACAGACATATGGCTACACCTTC
CASTGQTYGYTF
>15|-|TRBD2|TRBJ2-1|TRBV14
TGTGCCAGCAGACTGACTAGCGGGTCATACAATGAGCAGTTCTTC
CASRLTSGSYNEQFF
>17|-|TRBD2|TRBJ2-1|TRBV9
TGTGCCAGCAGCGTAGCTAGACTAGCGGGCTCCTACAATGAGCAGTTCTTC
CASSVARLAGSYNEQFF
>15|few|TRBD1|TRBJ1-4|TRBV15
TGTGCCACCAGCAGGGAGGGACAGGGTGATGAAAAACTGTTTTTT
CATSREGQGDEKLFF
>14|-|TRBD1|TRBJ1-1|TRBV2
TGTGCCAGCAGGGGGGACAGGGGATGGACTGAAGCTTTCTTT
CASRGDRGWTEAFF
>14|-|-|TRBJ2-7|TRBV28
TGTGCCAGTTGTCACCCTCAGGGGACCTACGAGCAGTACTTC
CASCHPQGTYEQYF
>19|-|TRBD2|TRBJ2-7|TRBV7-9
TGTGCCAGCAGCTCCCCCCGGGGACTAGTGGACGGACGAACCTACGAGCAGTACTTC
CASSSPRGLVDGRTYEQYF
>16|-|TRBD1|TRBJ2-7|TRBV9
TGTGCCAGCAGCGCCAACCCCTCACAGGGGTCCTACGAGCAGTACTTC
CASSANPSQGSYEQYF
>16|-|TRBD2|TRBJ2-3|TRBV5-8
TGTGCCAGCAGCTTGGATGGGACTATTTCTTCAGATACGCAGTATTTT
CASSLDGTISSDTQYF
>15|-|TRBD2|TRBJ2-5|TRBV10-1
TGCGCCAGCAGTCCGGGACTAGCGCAACAAGAGACCCAGTACTTC
CASSPGLAQQETQYF
>17|-|TRBD1|TRBJ1-6|TRBV10-2
TGCGCCAGCAGTGAAGGGTCGGGACAGGGGAGCAGTTCACCCCTCCACTTT
CASSEGSGQGSSSPLHF
>15|-|-|TRBJ2-5|TRBV7-9
TGTGCCAGCAGCTTAGGGGTTACACAGCAAGAGACCCAGTACTTC
CASSLGVTQQETQYF
>13|-|-|TRBJ2-3|TRBV5-5
TGTGCCACATACGGACAGAATCAAGATACGCAGTATTTT
CATYGQNQDTQYF
>13|-|TRBD1|TRBJ1-2|TRBV2
TGTGGCACCGGGACAGAAGCTAACTATGGCTACACCTTC
CGTGTEANYGYTF
>13|once|-|TRBJ2-7|TRBV12-3/TRBV12-4
TGTGCCAGCAGTTTGATAAGGGGCTACGAGCAGTACTTC
CASSLIRGYEQYF